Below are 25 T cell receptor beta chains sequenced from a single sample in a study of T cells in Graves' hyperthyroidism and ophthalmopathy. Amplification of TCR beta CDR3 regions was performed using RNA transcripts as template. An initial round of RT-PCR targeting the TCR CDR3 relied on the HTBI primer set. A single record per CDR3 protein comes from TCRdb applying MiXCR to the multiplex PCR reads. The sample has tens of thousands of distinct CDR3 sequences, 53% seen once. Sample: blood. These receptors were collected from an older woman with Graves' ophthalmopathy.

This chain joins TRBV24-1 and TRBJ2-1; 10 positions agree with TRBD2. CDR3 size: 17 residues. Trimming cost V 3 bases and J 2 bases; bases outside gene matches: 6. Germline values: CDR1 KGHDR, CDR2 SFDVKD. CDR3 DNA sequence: TGTGCCACCAGTGATATGTCTAGCGGGAGAACCTACAATGAGCAGTTCTTC. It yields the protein CATSDMSSGRTYNEQFF.

This chain's CDR3 is CARSLTGNGYGYTF. DNA of the CDR3: TGTGCCAGGTCCCTGACAGGGAACGGCTATGGCTACACCTTC. J is TRBJ1-2 and V is TRBV2; 7 positions agree with TRBD1. The germline gives CDR1 SNHLY, CDR2 FYNNEI. V trimming: 9 bases; J trimming: 4 bases; junction bases outside the gene matches: 11. This CDR3 region has 14 residues.

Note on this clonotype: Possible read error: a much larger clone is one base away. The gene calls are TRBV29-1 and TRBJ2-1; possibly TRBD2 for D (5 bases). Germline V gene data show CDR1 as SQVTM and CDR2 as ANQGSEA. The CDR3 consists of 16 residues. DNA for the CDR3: TGTGCCAGCTCACGGAGGCGGAACGGGCCCTACGATGAGCAGTTCTTC. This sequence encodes CASSRRRNGPYDEQFF.

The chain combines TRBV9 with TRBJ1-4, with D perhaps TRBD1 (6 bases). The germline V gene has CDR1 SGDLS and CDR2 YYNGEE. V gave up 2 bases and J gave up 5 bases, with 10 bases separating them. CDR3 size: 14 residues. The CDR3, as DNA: TGTGCCAGCAGCGTGACAGGAGAGAATGAAAAACTGTTTTTT. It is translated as CASSVTGENEKLFF.

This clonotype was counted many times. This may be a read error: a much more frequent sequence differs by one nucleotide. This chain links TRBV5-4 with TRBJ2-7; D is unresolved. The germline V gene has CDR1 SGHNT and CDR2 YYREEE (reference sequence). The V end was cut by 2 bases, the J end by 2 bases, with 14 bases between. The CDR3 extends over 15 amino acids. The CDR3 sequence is CASSLFGDPAYEQYF. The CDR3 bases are TGTGCCAGCAGCTTATTCGGTGATCCTGCCTACGAGCAGTACTTC.

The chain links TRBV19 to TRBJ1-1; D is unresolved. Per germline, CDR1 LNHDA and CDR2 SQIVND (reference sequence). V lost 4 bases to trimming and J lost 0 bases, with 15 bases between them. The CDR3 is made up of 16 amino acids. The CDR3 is CASSTNQVGMNTEAFF. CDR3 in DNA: TGTGCCAGTAGTACTAATCAGGTAGGGATGAACACTGAAGCTTTCTTT.

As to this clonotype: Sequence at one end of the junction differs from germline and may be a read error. The CDR3 sequence: CASLPDTGGGGTEAFF. Here the CDR3 DNA reads TGTGCCAGCTTACCAGATACAGGGGGCGGGGGCACTGAAGCTTTCTTT. V gene TRBV18 combines with J gene TRBJ1-1; 9 nucleotides line up with TRBD1. Germline CDR1 KGHSH, CDR2 LQKENI. CDR3 length equals 16 residues.

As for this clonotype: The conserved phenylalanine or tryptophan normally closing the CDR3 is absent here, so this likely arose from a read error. CDR3 coding DNA: TGTGCCAGCAGCCAAGAGGGGCCGGGGGGTTTGAGATCGGTGGATACGCAGTATCTT. Protein product: CASSQEGPGGLRSVDTQYL. The V and J genes are TRBV7-2 and TRBJ2-3, with 7 bases that match TRBD2. The CDR3 is 19 residues long. Germline assignment: CDR1 SGHTA and CDR2 FQGNSA. J lost 6 bases, V lost 5 bases, and 23 bases had no gene match.

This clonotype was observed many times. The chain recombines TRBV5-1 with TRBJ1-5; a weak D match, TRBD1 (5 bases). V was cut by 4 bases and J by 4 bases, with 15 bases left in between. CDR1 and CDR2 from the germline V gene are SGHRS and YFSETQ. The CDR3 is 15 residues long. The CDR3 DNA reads TGCGCCAGCAGCCCCCGGGGGAGCCCAAATCAGCCCCAGCATTTT. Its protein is CASSPRGSPNQPQHF.

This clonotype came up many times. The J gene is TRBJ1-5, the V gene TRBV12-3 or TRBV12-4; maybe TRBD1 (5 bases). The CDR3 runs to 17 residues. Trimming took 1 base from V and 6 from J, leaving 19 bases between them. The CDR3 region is CASSLGAGRALVQPQHF. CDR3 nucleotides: TGTGCCAGCAGTTTAGGGGCAGGGCGAGCCCTCGTTCAGCCCCAGCATTTT.

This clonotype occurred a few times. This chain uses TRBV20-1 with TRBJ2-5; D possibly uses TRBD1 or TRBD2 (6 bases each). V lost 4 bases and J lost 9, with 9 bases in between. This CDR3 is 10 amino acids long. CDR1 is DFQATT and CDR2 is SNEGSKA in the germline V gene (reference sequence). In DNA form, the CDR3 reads TGCAGTGCTAAGGGGGAGGCCCAGTACTTC. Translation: CSAKGEAQYF.

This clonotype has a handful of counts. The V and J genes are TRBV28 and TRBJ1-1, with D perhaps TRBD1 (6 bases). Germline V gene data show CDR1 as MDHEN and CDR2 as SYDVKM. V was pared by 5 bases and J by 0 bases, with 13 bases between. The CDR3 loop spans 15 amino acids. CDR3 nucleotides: TGTGCCAGCAGTCCAGAGAGGGACATGAACACTGAAGCTTTCTTT. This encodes CASSPERDMNTEAFF.

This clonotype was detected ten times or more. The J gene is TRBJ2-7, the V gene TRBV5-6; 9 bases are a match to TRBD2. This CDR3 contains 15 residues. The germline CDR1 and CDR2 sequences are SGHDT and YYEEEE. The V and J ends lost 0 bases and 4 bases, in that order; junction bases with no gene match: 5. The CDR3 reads CASSLGREGRYEQYF. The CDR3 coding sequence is TGTGCCAGCAGCTTGGGGCGGGAGGGCCGGTACGAGCAGTACTTC.

CDR3 in amino acids: CASSYSGGYTF. CDR3 nucleotide sequence: TGTGCCAGCAGTTACTCGGGGGGCTACACCTTC. V is TRBV12-3 or TRBV12-4 and J is TRBJ1-2, with D unresolved. The CDR3 spans 11 residues. V lost 4 bases, J lost 8 bases, and 8 bases lay in between.

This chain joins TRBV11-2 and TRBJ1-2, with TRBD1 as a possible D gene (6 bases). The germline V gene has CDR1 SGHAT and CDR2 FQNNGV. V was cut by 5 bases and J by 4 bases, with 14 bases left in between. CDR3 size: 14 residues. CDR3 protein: CASSRGGGFYGYTF. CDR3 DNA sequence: TGTGCCAGCAGCCGAGGGGGGGGCTTCTATGGCTACACCTTC.

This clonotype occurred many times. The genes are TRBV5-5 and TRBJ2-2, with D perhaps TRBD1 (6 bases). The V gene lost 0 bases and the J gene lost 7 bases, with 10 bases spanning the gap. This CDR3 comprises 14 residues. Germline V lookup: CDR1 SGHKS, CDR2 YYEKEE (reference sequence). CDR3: CASSLAQGIGELFF. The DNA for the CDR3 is TGTGCCAGCAGCTTGGCACAGGGTATCGGGGAGCTGTTTTTT.

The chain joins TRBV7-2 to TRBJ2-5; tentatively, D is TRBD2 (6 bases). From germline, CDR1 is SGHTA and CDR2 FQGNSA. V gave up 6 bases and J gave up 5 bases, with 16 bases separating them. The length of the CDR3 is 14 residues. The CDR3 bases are TGTGCCAGCAGTCCCGATCCTCGGGGGGAGACCCAGTACTTC. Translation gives CASSPDPRGETQYF.

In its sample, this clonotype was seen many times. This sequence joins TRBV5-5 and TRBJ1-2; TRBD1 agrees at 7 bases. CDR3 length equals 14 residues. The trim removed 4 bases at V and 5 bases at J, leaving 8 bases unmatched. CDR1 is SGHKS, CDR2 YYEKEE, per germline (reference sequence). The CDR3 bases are TGTGCCAGCAGCGTAACAGGGGTTCGGTATGGCTACACCTTC. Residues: CASSVTGVRYGYTF. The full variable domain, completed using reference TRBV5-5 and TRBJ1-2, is DAGVTQSPTHLIKTRGQQVTLRCSPISGHKSVSWYQQVLGQGPQFIFQYYEKEERGRGNFPDRFSARQFPNYSSELNVNALLLGDSALYLCASSVTGVRYGYTFGSGTRLTVV.

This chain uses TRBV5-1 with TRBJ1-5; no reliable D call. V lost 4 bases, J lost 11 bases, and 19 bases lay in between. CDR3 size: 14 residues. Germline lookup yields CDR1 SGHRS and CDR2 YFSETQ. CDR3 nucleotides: TGCGCCAGCAGCCCGAGAGTAAGCCAAGAGACCCAGCATTTT. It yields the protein CASSPRVSQETQHF.

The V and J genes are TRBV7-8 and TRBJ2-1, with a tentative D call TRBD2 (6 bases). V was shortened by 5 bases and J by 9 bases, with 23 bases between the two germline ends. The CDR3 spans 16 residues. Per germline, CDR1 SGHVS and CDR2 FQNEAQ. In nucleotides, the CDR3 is TGTGCCAGCAGCCAATCCCGGGGTGCGGAGGGACGTGAGCAGTTCTTC. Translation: CASSQSRGAEGREQFF. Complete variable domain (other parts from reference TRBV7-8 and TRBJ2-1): GAGVSQSPRYKVAKRGQDVALRCDPISGHVSLFWYQQALGQGPEFLTYFQNEAQLDKSGLPSDRFFAERPEGSVSTLKIQRTQQEDSAVYLCASSQSRGAEGREQFFGPGTRLTVL.

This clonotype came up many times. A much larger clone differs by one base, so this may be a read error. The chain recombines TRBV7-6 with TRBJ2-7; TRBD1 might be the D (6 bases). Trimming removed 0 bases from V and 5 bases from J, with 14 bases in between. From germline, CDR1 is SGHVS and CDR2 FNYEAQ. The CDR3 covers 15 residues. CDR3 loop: CASSLAPDRPHEQYF. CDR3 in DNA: TGTGCCAGCAGCTTAGCGCCGGACAGACCCCACGAGCAGTACTTC.

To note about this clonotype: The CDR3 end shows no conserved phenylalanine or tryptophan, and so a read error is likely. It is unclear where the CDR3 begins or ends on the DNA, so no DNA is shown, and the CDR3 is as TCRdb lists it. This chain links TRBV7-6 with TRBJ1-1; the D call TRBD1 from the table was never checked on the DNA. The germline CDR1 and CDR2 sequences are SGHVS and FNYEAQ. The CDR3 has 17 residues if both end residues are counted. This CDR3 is CASSSVDLSGALKLPQA.

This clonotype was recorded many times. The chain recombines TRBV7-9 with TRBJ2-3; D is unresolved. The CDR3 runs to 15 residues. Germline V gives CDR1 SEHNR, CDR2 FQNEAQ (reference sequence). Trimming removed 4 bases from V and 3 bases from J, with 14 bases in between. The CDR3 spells CASSSRPPVTDTQYF. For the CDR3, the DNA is TGTGCCAGCAGCTCCCGCCCCCCCGTGACAGATACGCAGTATTTT.

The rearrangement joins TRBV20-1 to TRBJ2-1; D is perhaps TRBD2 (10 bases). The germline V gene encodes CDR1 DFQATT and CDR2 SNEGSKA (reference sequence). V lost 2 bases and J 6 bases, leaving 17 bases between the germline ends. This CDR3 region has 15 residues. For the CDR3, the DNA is TGCAGTGCTAGAACTAGCGGGACAGGGTTCAATGAGCAGTTCTTC. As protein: CSARTSGTGFNEQFF.

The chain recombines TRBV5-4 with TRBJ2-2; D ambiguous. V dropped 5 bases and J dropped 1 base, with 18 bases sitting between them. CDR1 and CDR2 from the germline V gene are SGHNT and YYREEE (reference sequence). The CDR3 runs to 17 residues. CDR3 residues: CASSFYQVWGNTGELFF. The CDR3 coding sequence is TGTGCCAGCAGTTTCTATCAGGTTTGGGGGAACACCGGGGAGCTGTTTTTT.